Reported below is one TCR beta chain. The entry originates in a study of Tregs in tolerant kidney transplant recipients. Unstimulated regulatory T cells (CD4+CD25+CD127-), CD4+CD25- non-regulatory cells, CD4 and CD8 cells were FACS-sorted from thawed PBMCs. Germline trimming cut 5 bases from V and 7 bases from J; bases unmatched to any gene: 11. Germline CDR1 is SEHNR and CDR2 is FQNEAQ (reference sequence). The CDR3 runs 16 residues. Repertoires were generated with immunoSEQ multiplex PCR, while TCRdb's copy carries only in-frame clones and drops some. Among about 69,000 clones listed, less than 90% were seen once.

The receptor's source is a human donor who received a combined kidney and bone marrow transplant. V gene TRBV7-9 combines with J gene TRBJ1-2; 12 positions match TRBD1. The specimen was CD4+ T cells from blood, collected before the transplant. The CDR3 spells CASSPSWDRGLSGYTF. The DNA of the CDR3 is TGTGCCAGCAGCCCCTCTTGGGACAGGGGGCTGAGTGGCTACACCTTC.